The clone carrying this TCR beta chain was detected only once. The data are from a study of blood T cell repertoires in COVID-19. Turning to the study itself: COVID-19 samples collected from the United States, Italy and Spain covered acute and convalescent phases. T cells, B-cell-depleted T cells, or PBMCs supplied cDNA or gDNA.

Authors' data handling: The assay estimated nucleated cells by amplifying reference gene primers. This table comes from immunoSEQ multiplex PCR, and its TCRdb copy is limited to in-frame clones, with some not included. That table supplies the V and J calls and clone size; D and trimming were determined from the DNA. This repertoire shows about 160,000 clones, around 85% found once; its top ten account for around 5.1%. This sequence was found in a middle-aged woman with acute COVID-19. Source material: PBMCs or T cells enriched from blood (not recorded which).

The CDR3 loop is CASSPIRGTGFSYGYTF. DNA of the CDR3: TGTGCCAGCTCACCAATCCGCGGGACAGGCTTTAGCTATGGCTACACCTTC. V is TRBV18 and J is TRBJ1-2; 8 positions agree with TRBD1. This CDR3 has 17 residues. The J segment lost 4 bases and the V segment lost 2 bases, leaving 12 bases of the junction unmatched. Germline assignment: CDR1 KGHSH and CDR2 LQKENI. The full variable domain, with the rest looked up from reference TRBV18 and TRBJ1-2, is NAGVMQNPRHLVRRRGQEARLRCSPMKGHSHVYWYRQLPEEGLKFMVYLQKENIIDESGMPKERFSAEFPKEGPSILRIQQVVRGDSAAYFCASSPIRGTGFSYGYTFGSGTRLTVV.